The rows below give T cell receptor beta chains drawn from one sample of a study of cytomegalovirus exposure and HLA in healthy donors. Profiled with immunoSEQ multiplex PCR; TCRdb holds only in-frame clones, not every one. The sample holds more than 110,000 clones, 80% seen once. The sequencing input was PBMCs. The receptors were gathered from a male donor in good health and CMV-seronegative. The CDR3 runs from the conserved cysteine through the conserved F or W. The order of the fields is clone size, V gene, J gene, CDR3 protein. Clone size is stated in some rows and not others, as once, few, many or a class when expanded.

>.|TRBV6-6|TRBJ2-3
CASSRLAGDTQYF
>.|TRBV5-1|TRBJ1-6
CASRATGLDSPLHF
>few|TRBV6-6|TRBJ2-3
CASSYLTDHTQYF
>few|TRBV10-1|TRBJ2-7
CASSVYRGYSYEQYF
>.|TRBV2|TRBJ2-2
CASRTGPNTGELFF
>.|TRBV18|TRBJ1-1
CASSTGQFAFF
>.|TRBV11-1|TRBJ1-1
CASSSEAYGVTEAFF
>few|TRBV28|TRBJ2-4
CASRGTGEAKNIQYF
>few|TRBV10-2|TRBJ2-3
CASSGPGGVDDTQYF
>.|TRBV5-1|TRBJ2-7
CASSLDRVEQYF
>.|TRBV2|TRBJ1-1
CASSKDRGTEAFF
>.|TRBV7-6|TRBJ2-6
CASSLDPYGGTNSGANVLTF
>.|TRBV9|TRBJ2-3
CASSVPSKTGSKDTQYF
>.|TRBV7-2|TRBJ1-5
CASSPDRDQPQHF
>.|TRBV14|TRBJ2-5
CASSQLQTGYQETQYF
>.|TRBV4-3|TRBJ2-7
CASSQDRQGDEQYF
>.|TRBV13|TRBJ2-7
CASSSRSDFYEQYF